The T cell receptor (beta chain) under discussion was sequenced for a study of T cell responses to AZD1222 COVID-19 vaccine. Measured with immunoSEQ multiplex PCR; TCRdb has only the in-frame clones, and not every one. The top ten clones hold under 9.5% of a sample with about 100,000 clones, about 90% of them seen once. The CDR3 runs to 15 residues. With V trimmed by 7 bases and J by 1 base, 9 bases remained unmatched. Germline V gene lookup returns CDR1 MNHEY and CDR2 SMNVEV (reference sequence). The sequenced sample was peripheral blood, obtained 28 days after the second AZD1222 dose. The TCR originated in an adult who received the AZD1222 COVID-19 vaccine. The genes are TRBV27 and TRBJ2-7; 8 bases align to TRBD1. In DNA form, the CDR3 reads TGTGCCAGCAAAATCGGGCAGGGGGCATCCTACGAGCAGTACTTC. Translated, it gives CASKIGQGASYEQYF.